Sequencing of this T cell receptor (beta chain) was carried out in a study of read filtering for tumor transcriptome and immune sequencing. The study's findings and limits: Single-read clonotypes: roughly 86% of IR-seq clonotypes (roughly 4% of reads), around three quarters of RNA-seq clonotypes (44.6% of reads). Sorted CD138-negative bone marrow cells were not purified T cells.

The CDR3 is made up of 14 amino acids. Of note for this clonotype: Its antigen is unidentified. A much larger clonotype is one base distant, so this may be a read error.

From approximately 400 ng of RNA, a library with molecular barcoded alpha/delta and beta/gamma adaptors was made. One entry per CDR3 protein, called by TCRdb with MiXCR from the reads. Of about 39,000 distinct CDR3 sequences in the sample, about 13% were seen once. The source of this sequence is a donor aged 40 or older with multiple myeloma. The sample comprised a population of CD138-negative cells sorted from bone marrow. The V gene is TRBV12-3 or TRBV12-4, the J gene TRBJ1-3; D possibly corresponds to TRBD1 (6 bases). This CDR3 is CASSRSGAGITIYF. The CDR3 bases are TGTGCCAGCAGTCGATCGGGGGCTGGAATCACCATATATTTT.